The source of this T cell receptor (beta chain) is a study of blood T cell repertoires in COVID-19. Profiled with immunoSEQ multiplex PCR; TCRdb holds only in-frame clones, not every one. The sample holds hundreds of thousands of clones, approximately 88% seen once. The clonotype was recovered from a woman in her 30s with COVID-19, enrolled during active disease. What was sequenced was peripheral blood.

CDR3 loop: CASSLAGRGDHTEAFF. Here the CDR3 DNA reads TGCGCCAGCAGCTTGGCCGGGCGGGGGGACCACACTGAAGCTTTCTTT. The gene calls are TRBV5-1 and TRBJ1-1; D might be TRBD1 (5 bases). The CDR3 spans 16 residues. Germline V gene lookup returns CDR1 SGHRS and CDR2 YFSETQ. Between the trimmed V and J ends, which lost 0 bases and 3 bases, there was a span of 15 bases. The whole variable domain, remainder taken from reference TRBV5-1 and TRBJ1-1, is KAGVTQTPRYLIKTRGQQVTLSCSPISGHRSVSWYQQTPGQGLQFLFEYFSETQRNKGNFPGRFSGRQFSNSRSEMNVSTLELGDSALYLCASSLAGRGDHTEAFFGQGTRLTVV.